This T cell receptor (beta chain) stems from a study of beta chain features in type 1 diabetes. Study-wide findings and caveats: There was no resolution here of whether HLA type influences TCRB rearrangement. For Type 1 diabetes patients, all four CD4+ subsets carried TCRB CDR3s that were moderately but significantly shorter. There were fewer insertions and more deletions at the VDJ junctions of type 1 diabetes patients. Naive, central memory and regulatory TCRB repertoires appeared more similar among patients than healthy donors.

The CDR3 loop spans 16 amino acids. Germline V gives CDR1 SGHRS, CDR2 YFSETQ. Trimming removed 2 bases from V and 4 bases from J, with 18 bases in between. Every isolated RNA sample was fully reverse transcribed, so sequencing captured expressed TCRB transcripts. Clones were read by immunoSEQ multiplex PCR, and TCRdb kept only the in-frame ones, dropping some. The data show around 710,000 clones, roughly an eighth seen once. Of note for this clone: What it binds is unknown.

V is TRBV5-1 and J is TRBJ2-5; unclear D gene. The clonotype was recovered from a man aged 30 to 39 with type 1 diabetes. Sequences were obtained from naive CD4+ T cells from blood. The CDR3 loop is CASSLGLIRAPETQYF. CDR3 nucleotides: TGCGCCAGCAGCTTAGGCTTGATCCGGGCCCCAGAGACCCAGTACTTC.